The 6 T cell receptor beta chains below all came from one sample that was sequenced in a study of blood T cell repertoires in COVID-19. The table came from immunoSEQ multiplex PCR; TCRdb's copy has only in-frame clones and leaves some out. This sample carries some 150,000 clones, around 87% of them seen once, and the ten largest clones take roughly 15%. Specimen: peripheral blood. The receptors stem from a woman between 35 and 50 years old with acute or convalescent COVID-19.

V is TRBV3-1 (or the pseudogene TRBV3-2) and J is TRBJ2-3, with 12 bases matching TRBD2. Germline lookup yields CDR1 LGHDT and CDR2 YNNKEL (reference sequence). With 0 bases clipped from V and 4 bases from J, the junction kept 5 bases outside the gene matches. CDR3 length: 17 amino acids. The CDR3 protein is CASSQDRLAGVPDTQYF. CDR3 bases: TGTGCCAGCAGCCAAGATCGACTAGCGGGAGTGCCAGATACGCAGTATTTT.

This clone was found once. V gene TRBV2 combines with J gene TRBJ1-4; D unresolved. The CDR3 has 15 amino acids. Germline CDR1 SNHLY, CDR2 FYNNEI. V lost 8 bases to trimming and J lost 0 bases, with 13 bases between them. The CDR3 loop reads CASHRTDATNEKLFF. In nucleotides, the CDR3 is TGTGCCAGCCATAGGACTGATGCAACTAATGAAAAACTGTTTTTT. Full variable domain (remainder filled in from reference TRBV2 and TRBJ1-4): EPEVTQTPSHQVTQMGQEVILRCVPISNHLYFYWYRQILGQKVEFLVSFYNNEISEKSEIFDDQFSVERPDGSNFTLKIRSTKLEDSAMYFCASHRTDATNEKLFFGSGTQLSVL.

The V gene is TRBV27, the J gene TRBJ2-7, with unresolved D. CDR3 size: 15 residues. Trimming took off 2 bases at V and 1 base at J, with 12 bases between the two ends. Germline V gene sequence: CDR1 MNHEY, CDR2 SMNVEV (reference sequence). CDR3 bases: TGTGCCAGCAGTTTAAATCCGGGTTCTTCCTACGAGCAGTACTTC. This codes for CASSLNPGSSYEQYF.

The gene calls are TRBV2 and TRBJ1-6; 7 positions agree with TRBD1. The CDR3 consists of 16 residues. Germline loops: CDR1 SNHLY, CDR2 FYNNEI. The trim removed 3 bases at V and 7 bases at J, leaving 9 bases unmatched. CDR3 region: CASSDIGDRINSPLHF. CDR3 nucleotide sequence: TGTGCCAGCAGTGATATAGGGGACAGAATAAATTCACCCCTCCACTTT. The whole variable domain, remainder taken from reference TRBV2 and TRBJ1-6, is EPEVTQTPSHQVTQMGQEVILRCVPISNHLYFYWYRQILGQKVEFLVSFYNNEISEKSEIFDDQFSVERPDGSNFTLKIRSTKLEDSAMYFCASSDIGDRINSPLHFGNGTRLTVT.

This sequence joins TRBV7-9 and TRBJ1-6, with D possibly matching TRBD1 (5 bases). The CDR3 is 15 residues long. Germline CDR1 and CDR2: SEHNR and FQNEAQ (reference sequence). V was cut by 6 bases and J by 4 bases, with 13 bases left in between. The CDR3 coding sequence is TGTGCCAGCAGGGACCCGACAGATTATAATTCACCCCTCCACTTT. Amino acids: CASRDPTDYNSPLHF.

V is TRBV28 and J is TRBJ1-5; D possibly corresponds to TRBD1 (6 bases). V lost 2 bases and J lost 6, with 11 bases in between. Germline CDR1 MDHEN, CDR2 SYDVKM. This CDR3 has 14 amino acids. The CDR3 DNA reads TGTGCCAGCAGTTTAGGGACATTAAGTCAGCCCCAGCATTTT. Its protein product is CASSLGTLSQPQHF.